One and the same sample provided the 21 T cell receptor beta chains below, sequenced in a study of T cell responses to AZD1222 COVID-19 vaccine. The assay was immunoSEQ multiplex PCR, and TCRdb's table has in-frame clones only and misses some. The table lists about 180,000 clones, 88% of them singletons. Material: peripheral blood, obtained on day 0 of AZD1222 vaccination. The receptors derive from an adult in good health.

This chain links TRBV27 with TRBJ2-3; 13 nucleotides line up with TRBD2. In germline, CDR1 is MNHEY, CDR2 SMNVEV (reference sequence). The CDR3 is 15 amino acids. J was trimmed by 4 bases and V by 6 bases; bases with no gene match: 4. The CDR3, as DNA: TGTGCCAGCAGCCGGACTAGCGGGAGCCCAGATACGCAGTATTTT. It codes for CASSRTSGSPDTQYF.

The chain links TRBV14 to TRBJ1-3; a weak D match, TRBD1 (5 bases). V lost 0 bases, J lost 0 bases, and 6 bases lay in between. The CDR3 contains 15 residues. Germline CDR1 SGHDN, CDR2 FVKESK. The CDR3 region has the DNA TGTGCCAGCAGCCAAGACAGGGTCTCTGGAAACACCATATATTTT. This gives the protein CASSQDRVSGNTIYF.

The chain uses TRBV18 and TRBJ2-1, with D perhaps TRBD1 (5 bases). Per the germline V gene, CDR1 is KGHSH and CDR2 is LQKENI. V gave up 3 bases and J gave up 5 bases, with 11 bases separating them. The CDR3 is 14 residues long. CDR3 in amino acids: CASSPSPRDNEQFF. The CDR3 coding sequence is TGTGCCAGCTCACCCTCTCCCAGGGACAATGAGCAGTTCTTC.

This clone was counted once. The gene calls are TRBV28 and TRBJ1-1; TRBD1 aligns across 7 bases. Trimming cost V 6 bases and J 13 bases; bases outside gene matches: 11. CDR1 and CDR2 (germline): MDHEN, SYDVKM. This CDR3 comprises 12 residues. The CDR3 loop reads CASSSTGRKLFF. The CDR3, as DNA: TGTGCCAGCAGCTCGACAGGGAGGAAGCTTTTCTTT.

This chain uses TRBV5-1 with TRBJ1-5; 11 nucleotides match TRBD1. Germline assignment: CDR1 SGHRS and CDR2 YFSETQ. Trimming removed 0 bases from V and 3 bases from J; junction bases left unmatched: 2. The CDR3 has 16 amino acids. In DNA form, the CDR3 reads TGCGCCAGCAGCTTGGGGGACAGGGGGGCCAATCAGCCCCAGCATTTT. Translating it yields CASSLGDRGANQPQHF.

The chain uses TRBV10-3 and TRBJ2-3; 11 nucleotides agree with TRBD2. Germline V gene data show CDR1 as ENHRY and CDR2 as SYGVKD. This CDR3 is built from 15 residues. Trimming at V came to 5 bases and at J to 2 bases, leaving 3 bases not matched to a gene. The CDR3 loop is CAISTSGGLTDTQYF. CDR3 nucleotides: TGTGCCATCAGTACTAGCGGGGGCCTCACAGATACGCAGTATTTT.

This chain uses TRBV4-1 with TRBJ2-1; D might be TRBD2 (5 bases). Germline CDR1 and CDR2: MGHRA and YSYEKL. V lost 4 bases and J lost 8, with 9 bases in between. There are 12 residues in the CDR3. The CDR3 protein is CASSPQRDEQFF. The CDR3 DNA is TGCGCCAGCAGCCCTCAGAGGGATGAGCAGTTCTTC.

V is TRBV4-1 and J is TRBJ2-3; D is undetermined. The CDR3 sequence is 15 residues long. Trimming pared 0 bases from V and 8 bases from J, leaving 15 bases between. The V gene's germline CDR1 is MGHRA and CDR2 YSYEKL. For the CDR3, the DNA is TGCGCCAGCAGCCAAGATCTTCGGTCGCTGGCTACGCAGTATTTT. Translation: CASSQDLRSLATQYF.

The CDR3 coding sequence is TGTGCCAGCAGCCAAGGCGGACTAGCAGCTGGGGCCAACGTCCTGACTTTC. Protein product: CASSQGGLAAGANVLTF. The genes are TRBV27 and TRBJ2-6; 8 positions match TRBD2. J was trimmed by 2 bases and V by 6 bases; bases with no gene match: 9. The CDR3 runs 17 residues. The V gene's germline CDR1 is MNHEY and CDR2 SMNVEV (reference sequence).

V gene TRBV11-3 combines with J gene TRBJ2-5, with TRBD1 identical over 7 bases. The CDR3 length is 15 residues. Germline lookup yields CDR1 SGHNT and CDR2 YENEEA. V was clipped by 5 bases and J by 0 bases; unmatched bases: 6. Here the CDR3 DNA reads TGTGCCAGCAGCCCAGGGGGAATGTACCAAGAGACCCAGTACTTC. This codes for CASSPGGMYQETQYF.

The chain uses TRBV5-6 and TRBJ2-7; 8 bases align to TRBD2. There are 15 residues in the CDR3. J gave up 3 bases and V 3 bases, and 8 bases lay outside the gene matches. The germline V gene encodes CDR1 SGHDT and CDR2 YYEEEE. The CDR3 sequence is CASSSGLAMSYEQYF. The CDR3 region has the DNA TGTGCCAGCAGCTCCGGACTAGCAATGAGCTACGAGCAGTACTTC.

The chain joins TRBV19 to TRBJ2-2; 8 positions match TRBD2. CDR3 length: 16 amino acids. With 3 bases clipped from V and 3 bases from J, the junction kept 6 bases outside the gene matches. Germline V gene sequence: CDR1 LNHDA, CDR2 SQIVND (reference sequence). DNA for the CDR3: TGTGCCAGTAGTATGGCCGGGGGGGCCTACACCGGGGAGCTGTTTTTT. Its protein is CASSMAGGAYTGELFF.

Here the CDR3 reads CASSPRQGLENTEAFF. As DNA, the CDR3 is TGTGCCAGTAGTCCGAGACAGGGATTGGAGAACACTGAAGCTTTCTTT. This chain uses TRBV19 with TRBJ1-1; TRBD1 matches 7 bases. V dropped 5 bases and J dropped 1; count of bases not matched to a gene: 10. CDR1 LNHDA and CDR2 SQIVND come from the germline V gene (reference sequence). CDR3 length: 16 residues. The full variable domain, rest sourced from reference TRBV19 and TRBJ1-1, is DGGITQSPKYLFRKEGQNVTLSCEQNLNHDAMYWYRQDPGQGLRLIYYSQIVNDFQKGDIAEGYSVSREKKESFPLTVTSAQKNPTAFYLCASSPRQGLENTEAFFGQGTRLTVV.

CDR3 nucleotides: TGTGCCAGCAGCCAGGGCCCTTTATGTGGGCAGTACTTC. Translating gives CASSQGPLCGQYF. The rearrangement joins TRBV3-1 (or the pseudogene TRBV3-2) to TRBJ2-7; D unresolved. Germline-derived CDR1 and CDR2 are LGHDT and YNNKEL (reference sequence). V was pared by 3 bases and J by 9 bases, with 15 bases between. The CDR3 is 13 amino acids.

In DNA, the CDR3 is TGTGCCAGTAGCATACCCCGGGCAGGAACTGAAGCTTTCTTT. Protein: CASSIPRAGTEAFF. The genes are TRBV19 and TRBJ1-1; D is undetermined. CDR3 length: 14 residues. Per the germline V gene, CDR1 is LNHDA and CDR2 is SQIVND (reference sequence). Trimming cost V 6 bases and J 5 bases, with 16 bases left between them.

V gene TRBV21-1 combines with J gene TRBJ2-3; the D call of TRBD2 is as the table states it, not checked on the DNA. TRBV21-1 is a listed pseudogene. The CDR3 covers 18 residues. Here the CDR3 reads CASSGDGTSGGSTDTQYF. CDR3 coding DNA: TGTGCCAGCAGCGGGGACGGGACTAGCGGGGGTAGCACAGATACGCAGTATTTT.

This chain connects TRBV6-4 to TRBJ1-5; D is ambiguous. Trimming removed 6 bases at V and 6 bases at J, with 9 bases between. The CDR3 loop spans 12 amino acids. Germline V gene data show CDR1 as MRHNA and CDR2 as SNTAGT. In nucleotides, the CDR3 is TGTGCCAGCAGCCCCTCCCGTCAGCCCCAGCATTTT. This sequence encodes CASSPSRQPQHF.

The rearrangement links TRBV7-2 to TRBJ1-1, with D possibly matching TRBD1 (5 bases). This CDR3 region has 14 residues. The V and J ends lost 8 bases and 1 base respectively, with 14 bases between them. Germline V gene data show CDR1 as SGHTA and CDR2 as FQGNSA. In DNA form, the CDR3 reads TGTGCCAGCCTAGAGGGGCATCAGAACACTGAAGCTTTCTTT. It codes for CASLEGHQNTEAFF.

This clone was picked up one time. This chain connects TRBV6-5 to TRBJ2-1, with 7 bases that match TRBD2. Germline V gene lookup returns CDR1 MNHEY and CDR2 SVGAGI. The CDR3 extends over 15 amino acids. Trimming took 11 bases from V and 5 from J; bases not matched to a gene: 15. CDR3 amino acids: CASLRPAGENNEQFF. For the CDR3, the DNA is TGTGCCTCCTTAAGGCCCGCGGGGGAAAACAATGAGCAGTTCTTC.

This sequence joins TRBV7-3 and TRBJ1-4; 10 nucleotides agree with TRBD1. The CDR3 runs 19 residues. The J segment lost 2 bases and the V segment lost 1 base, leaving 10 bases of the junction unmatched. Germline lookup yields CDR1 SGHTA and CDR2 FQGTGA. The CDR3 here is CASSLKGPGQGTTNEKLFF. The CDR3 DNA follows: TGTGCCAGCAGCTTAAAGGGGCCGGGACAGGGGACGACTAATGAAAAACTGTTTTTT.

The chain is built from TRBV24-1 and TRBJ1-6; 12 nucleotides align to TRBD1. This CDR3 has 20 residues. CDR1 is KGHDR, CDR2 SFDVKD, per germline. V lost 4 bases to trimming and J lost 1 base; unmatched junction nucleotides: 10. The CDR3 region is CATSDPGQGAAISYNSPLHF. The CDR3 DNA reads as TGTGCCACCAGTGACCCGGGACAGGGGGCGGCCATTTCCTATAATTCACCCCTCCACTTT.